This TCR beta chain was obtained from a study of shared clonotypes between healthy human individuals. Germline lookup yields CDR1 MNHNY and CDR2 SVGAGI (reference sequence). V gave up 2 bases and J gave up 1 base, with 6 bases separating them. This CDR3 is 14 amino acids long. Libraries were prepared by immunoSEQ multiplex PCR; TCRdb keeps only in-frame clonotypes and omits some of them. In the table there are 2 million or so clones, over 85% of which are singletons. This clone was seen more than once but under ten times. Other nucleotide sequences from this sample produce the same CDR3. Memory CD4+ cells were the fraction left after CD45RA+ naive selection.

This TCR derives from a man in his late teens or twenties in good health. J is TRBJ1-3 and V is TRBV6-6; a possible D gene is TRBD1 (5 bases). What was sequenced was naive CD4+ T cells sorted from blood. Subset here: CD45RA+ positively selected. DNA of the CDR3: TGTGCCAGCAGTTACGGGGGTTCTGGAAACACCATATATTTT. Translation: CASSYGGSGNTIYF.